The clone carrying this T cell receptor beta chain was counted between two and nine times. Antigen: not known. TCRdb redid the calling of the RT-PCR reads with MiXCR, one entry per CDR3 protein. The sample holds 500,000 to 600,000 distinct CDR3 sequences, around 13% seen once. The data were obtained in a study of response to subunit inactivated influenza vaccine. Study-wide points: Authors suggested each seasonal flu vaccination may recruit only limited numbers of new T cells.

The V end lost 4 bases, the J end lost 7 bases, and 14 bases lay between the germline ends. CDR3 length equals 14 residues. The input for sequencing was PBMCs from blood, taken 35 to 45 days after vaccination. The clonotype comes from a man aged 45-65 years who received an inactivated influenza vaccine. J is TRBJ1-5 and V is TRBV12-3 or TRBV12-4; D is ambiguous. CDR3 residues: CASSWFRFGQPQHF. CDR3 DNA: TGTGCCAGCAGTTGGTTCAGGTTTGGCCAGCCCCAGCATTTT.